The rows below give T cell receptor beta chains drawn from one sample of a study of regulatory T cells in long-lasting Graves disease. TCRdb ran MiXCR on the multiplex PCR reads and lists one entry per CDR3 protein. The table records 560,000 or so distinct CDR3 sequences, about 16% of them present only once. This same sample was also taken into another study, of T cells in Graves' hyperthyroidism and ophthalmopathy.

The starting material was peripheral blood mononuclear cells (PBMCs), obtained at new diagnosis, from a patient treated with antithyroid drugs. All receptors derive from a man younger than 30 with Graves disease. The CDR3 runs from the conserved cysteine through the conserved F or W. Each record gives: clone size, J gene, V gene, D gene, CDR3 DNA, CDR3 protein. The D gene is left open where the match is weak. Some rows mark clone size as missing; the rest say once, few, many or name a class of expanded clone.

size: many
J: TRBJ1-1
V: TRBV11-2
D: TRBD1
DNA: TGTGCCAGCAGCTCCGTAAACAGGGGGCCGACTGAAGCTTTCTTT
CDR3: CASSSVNRGPTEAFF

size: many
J: TRBJ2-3
V: TRBV28
D: -
DNA: TGTGCCAGCAGCAAGCCCACACTCCAACCGGGCACAGATACGCAGTATTTT
CDR3: CASSKPTLQPGTDTQYF

size: many
J: TRBJ2-1
V: TRBV20-1
D: TRBD2
DNA: TGCAGTACCGGGACTAGCGGCTACAATGAGCAGTTCTTC
CDR3: CSTGTSGYNEQFF

size: many
J: TRBJ2-4
V: TRBV2
D: TRBD1
DNA: TGTGCCAGCAGTCCAGGACAGGGCGGGATTCAGTACTTC
CDR3: CASSPGQGGIQYF

size: -
J: TRBJ1-2
V: TRBV19
D: -
DNA: TGTGCCAGTAGTACCAGGGGATCGGGCCCATGGATTGGCTACACCTTC
CDR3: CASSTRGSGPWIGYTF

size: -
J: TRBJ1-1
V: TRBV9
D: -
DNA: TGTGCCAGCAGCAACCTCCGGACAGAGACTTTT
CDR3: CASSNLRTETF

size: few
J: TRBJ1-1
V: TRBV5-5
D: -
DNA: TGTGCCAGCAGCCCCCGTAGGGGCCTGAACACTGAAGCTTTCTTT
CDR3: CASSPRRGLNTEAFF

size: -
J: TRBJ2-6
V: TRBV4-1
D: -
DNA: TGCGCCAGCAGCCCTTCGACGGGGGCCAACGTCCTGACTTTC
CDR3: CASSPSTGANVLTF

size: many
J: TRBJ2-1
V: TRBV2
D: TRBD2
DNA: TGTGCCACCGACAGGGGCCAGGGACTAGCGGGAGATGAGCAGTTCTTC
CDR3: CATDRGQGLAGDEQFF

size: many
J: TRBJ2-5
V: TRBV6-1
D: TRBD1
DNA: TGTGCCAGCAACAGGGGGATGGAGACCCAGTACTTC
CDR3: CASNRGMETQYF

size: many
J: TRBJ2-3
V: TRBV27
D: -
DNA: TGTGCCAGCACCCCGGGACCCAACACAGATACGCAGTATTTT
CDR3: CASTPGPNTDTQYF

size: many
J: TRBJ1-4
V: TRBV3-1
D: -
DNA: TGTGCCAGCAGCCAAGATCTGGGAAAACTGTTTTTT
CDR3: CASSQDLGKLFF

size: few
J: TRBJ1-5
V: TRBV20-1
D: TRBD1
DNA: TGCAGTGCTAGTCCCTTAACAGGGGGCGCCGATCAGCCCCAGCATTTT
CDR3: CSASPLTGGADQPQHF

size: few
J: TRBJ2-7
V: TRBV20-1
D: -
DNA: TGCAGTACCCGGTCGCATGAAGCCTACGAGCAGTACTTC
CDR3: CSTRSHEAYEQYF

size: few
J: TRBJ1-2
V: TRBV30
D: TRBD1
DNA: TGTGCCTGGAGGCTTCCGGGACAGACTTTAGCTAACTATGGCTACACCTTC
CDR3: CAWRLPGQTLANYGYTF

size: few
J: TRBJ2-7
V: TRBV28
D: -
DNA: TGTGCCAGCAGTAGCACATCCGGACTTGCCTACGAGCAGTACTTC
CDR3: CASSSTSGLAYEQYF

size: many
J: TRBJ2-3
V: TRBV20-1
D: -
DNA: TGCAGTGCTGCCCCCCTGGGTTCAAGCGGTGATACGCAGTATTTT
CDR3: CSAAPLGSSGDTQYF

size: -
J: TRBJ2-7
V: TRBV20-1
D: -
DNA: TGCAGTGCTAGACAGGGATGGGGCTACGAGCAGTACTTC
CDR3: CSARQGWGYEQYF

size: many
J: TRBJ1-5
V: TRBV27
D: -
DNA: TGTGCCAGCAGTTTTGGGGGGGGACAGCCCCAGCATTTT
CDR3: CASSFGGGQPQHF

size: many
J: TRBJ1-5
V: TRBV2
D: -
DNA: TGTGCCAGCAGTGAAGCGCTGGAGGGGGCCCAGCATTTT
CDR3: CASSEALEGAQHF

size: -
J: TRBJ2-5
V: TRBV9
D: TRBD1
DNA: TGTGCCAGCAGCTCCTTCGGGGGGACAGGGGGCCAAGAGACCCAGTACTTC
CDR3: CASSSFGGTGGQETQYF

size: -
J: TRBJ2-1
V: TRBV4-1
D: -
DNA: TGCGCCAGCAGCCAAGAGCCCGGGGCTCAAAGACAGTTCTTC
CDR3: CASSQEPGAQRQFF

size: few
J: TRBJ2-4
V: TRBV6-1
D: -
DNA: TGTGCCAGCAGAGACAGAGCCAAAAACATTCAGTACTTC
CDR3: CASRDRAKNIQYF

size: -
J: TRBJ2-7
V: TRBV5-6
D: TRBD2
DNA: TGTGCCAGCAGTTACTCCGGGACTAGTTTTCGCGAGCAGTACTTC
CDR3: CASSYSGTSFREQYF

size: many
J: TRBJ2-7
V: TRBV27
D: -
DNA: TGTGCCAGCAGTTTAGGCGGGGACCCTTCCTACGAGCAGTACTTC
CDR3: CASSLGGDPSYEQYF

size: many
J: TRBJ2-5
V: TRBV11-2
D: TRBD2
DNA: TGTGCCAGCACCCCGGGACTAGCAGAGACCCAGTACTTC
CDR3: CASTPGLAETQYF

size: few
J: TRBJ1-2
V: TRBV5-1
D: -
DNA: TGCGCCAGCAGAAATTCAGGGACTGATTATGGCTACACCTTC
CDR3: CASRNSGTDYGYTF

size: -
J: TRBJ2-6
V: TRBV29-1
D: -
DNA: TGCAGCGTTGAAGGGGCCTCTGGGGCCAACGTCCTGACTTTC
CDR3: CSVEGASGANVLTF

size: -
J: TRBJ2-2
V: TRBV7-6
D: TRBD2
DNA: TGTGCCAGCAGCCCTAGCGGAAGCACCGGGGAGCTGTTTTTT
CDR3: CASSPSGSTGELFF

size: -
J: TRBJ2-5
V: TRBV6-5
D: -
DNA: TGTGCCAGCAAGAACCCGAGTAAAGAGACCCAGTACTTC
CDR3: CASKNPSKETQYF

size: -
J: TRBJ1-1
V: TRBV15
D: -
DNA: TGTGCCACCAGCAGGGGAGAGGAGACAACATTAGGGGCTTTCTTT
CDR3: CATSRGEETTLGAFF

size: many
J: TRBJ2-3
V: TRBV5-6
D: -
DNA: TGTGCCAGCAGGACGACCCCCGGGACTGGCACAGATACGCAGTATTTT
CDR3: CASRTTPGTGTDTQYF

size: many
J: TRBJ2-3
V: TRBV11-2
D: -
DNA: TGTGCCAGCAGCTTAGGCGGCAGGGGTTACACAGATACGCAGTATTTT
CDR3: CASSLGGRGYTDTQYF

size: -
J: TRBJ2-5
V: TRBV20-1
D: TRBD2
DNA: TGCAGTGCACCATCCGGGACTAGCGGGAGTCAATGGAGGGAGACCCAGTACTTC
CDR3: CSAPSGTSGSQWRETQYF

size: many
J: TRBJ2-3
V: TRBV11-2
D: -
DNA: TGTGCCAGCAGCTTAGATTCCCCGGATACGCAGTATTTT
CDR3: CASSLDSPDTQYF

size: -
J: TRBJ2-7
V: TRBV29-1
D: TRBD1
DNA: TGCAGCGTTTACTCCGGGACAGGGGGAAACGAGCAGTACTTC
CDR3: CSVYSGTGGNEQYF

size: few
J: TRBJ2-5
V: TRBV15
D: TRBD2
DNA: TGTGCCACCAGCAGAGAGTCGGGGACTAGCGGTTATCAAGAGACCCAGTACTTC
CDR3: CATSRESGTSGYQETQYF

size: -
J: TRBJ1-2
V: TRBV19
D: -
DNA: TGTGCCAGTATCTTCACGGGGGGCGACTATGGCTACACCTTC
CDR3: CASIFTGGDYGYTF

size: few
J: TRBJ2-1
V: TRBV20-1
D: TRBD2
DNA: TGCAGTGCCTGGCCCGGGACTAGCGGTTACAATGAGCAGTTCTTC
CDR3: CSAWPGTSGYNEQFF

size: many
J: TRBJ2-7
V: TRBV27
D: TRBD2
DNA: TGTGCCAGCAGTTCTCCGTCAGCGGGAGACCCCTACGAGCAGTACTTC
CDR3: CASSSPSAGDPYEQYF

size: -
J: TRBJ1-2
V: TRBV7-2
D: -
DNA: TGTGCCAGCAGCTTTGGCCCGGGTTCTGGCTACACCTTC
CDR3: CASSFGPGSGYTF